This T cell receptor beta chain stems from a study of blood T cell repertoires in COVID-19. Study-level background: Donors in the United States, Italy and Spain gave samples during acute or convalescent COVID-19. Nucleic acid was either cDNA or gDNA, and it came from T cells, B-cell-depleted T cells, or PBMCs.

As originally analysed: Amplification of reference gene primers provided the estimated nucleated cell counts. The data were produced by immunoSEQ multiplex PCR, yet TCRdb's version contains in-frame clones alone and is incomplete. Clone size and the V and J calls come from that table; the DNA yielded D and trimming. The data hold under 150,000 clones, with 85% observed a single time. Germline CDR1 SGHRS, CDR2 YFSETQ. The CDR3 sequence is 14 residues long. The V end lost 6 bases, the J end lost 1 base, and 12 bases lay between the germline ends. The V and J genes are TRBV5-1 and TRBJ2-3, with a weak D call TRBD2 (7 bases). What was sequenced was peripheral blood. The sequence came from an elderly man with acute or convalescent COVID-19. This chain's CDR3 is CASTGGAGTDTQYF. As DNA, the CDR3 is TGCGCCAGCACTGGGGGGGCCGGCACAGATACGCAGTATTTT.